This T cell receptor (beta chain) was captured in a study of T cells in Graves' hyperthyroidism and ophthalmopathy. The wider study: The blood sample was taken at first diagnosis, before treatment began.

The germline V gene has CDR1 SGHRS and CDR2 YFSETQ. Trimming stripped 0 bases from V and 4 bases from J, with 8 bases between. This CDR3 is 14 amino acids long. Template material for amplifying TCR beta CDR3 regions consisted of RNA transcripts. In the first-round RT-PCR of the TCR CDR3, the HTBI primer set was used. TCRdb passed the multiplex PCR reads through MiXCR, listing each CDR3 protein once. This table holds around 600,000 distinct CDR3 sequences, 15% to 19% found once. This clonotype was seen repeatedly, ten times or more. The specimen was blood. The V gene is TRBV5-1, the J gene TRBJ1-5; D is undetermined. The sequence was obtained from a woman between 25 and 40 years old with Graves' hyperthyroidism. In DNA, the CDR3 is TGCGCCAGCAGCTTGGGGAGCGCGAATCAGCCCCAGCATTTT. The encoded protein is CASSLGSANQPQHF.